This is a list of T cell receptor beta chains from one sample in a study of neoadjuvant anti-PD-1 for oral cavity cancer. Only in-frame clones appear in the TCRdb table, and some are missing; sequencing was by immunoSEQ multiplex PCR. The sample holds 9,500 to 15,000 clones, 71% seen once. Here the sequenced sample was PBMCs, taken after nivolumab (anti-PD-1) treatment. The origin of the receptors is a person aged 35-79 years with oral cavity squamous cell carcinoma. CDR3s include the opening cysteine and the closing phenylalanine or tryptophan. The D gene is left open where the match is weak. A row's size may be missing; if present it is once, few, many or a size class.

D: TRBD1; J: TRBJ1-1; size: NA; V: TRBV9; CDR3: CASSPWTGGSSTEAFF; DNA: TGTGCCAGCAGCCCGTGGACAGGGGGCTCGAGCACTGAAGCTTTCTTT
D: NA; J: TRBJ2-2; size: NA; V: TRBV5-4; CDR3: CASSSPTGELFF; DNA: TGTGCCAGCAGCTCCCCCACCGGGGAGCTGTTTTTT
D: NA; J: TRBJ1-2; size: NA; V: TRBV27; CDR3: CASSLSSERGGYTF; DNA: TGTGCCAGCAGTCTCTCCTCCGAGCGAGGGGGCTACACCTTC
D: NA; J: TRBJ1-4; size: few; V: TRBV7-9; CDR3: CASSFGRLTNEKLFF; DNA: TGTGCCAGCAGCTTCGGGAGGCTGACTAATGAAAAACTGTTTTTT
D: NA; J: TRBJ2-7; size: NA; V: TRBV19; CDR3: CASSHDRSSYEQYF; DNA: TGTGCCAGTAGCCATGACAGGAGCTCCTACGAGCAGTACTTC
D: NA; J: TRBJ1-5; size: NA; V: TRBV15; CDR3: CATSRDRRGEPQHF; DNA: TGTGCCACCAGCAGAGATCGGAGGGGTGAGCCCCAGCATTTT
D: TRBD1; J: TRBJ1-5; size: NA; V: TRBV9; CDR3: CASSAGTGRYQPQHF; DNA: TGTGCCAGCAGCGCTGGGACAGGGAGGTATCAGCCCCAGCATTTT
D: TRBD1; J: TRBJ2-7; size: NA; V: TRBV28; CDR3: CASSSAPGTGSSYEQYF; DNA: TGTGCCAGCAGTTCCGCGCCCGGGACAGGGAGCTCCTACGAGCAGTACTTC
D: TRBD2; J: TRBJ2-2; size: NA; V: TRBV9; CDR3: CASSVGGSGPGELFF; DNA: TGTGCCAGCAGCGTAGGCGGGAGCGGGCCCGGGGAGCTGTTTTTT
D: TRBD1; J: TRBJ2-7; size: NA; V: TRBV30; CDR3: CAWTRRTGVSYEQYF; DNA: TGTGCCTGGACACGTAGGACAGGGGTGTCCTACGAGCAGTACTTC
D: NA; J: TRBJ2-5; size: NA; V: TRBV5-1; CDR3: CASSEPGSPPQYF; DNA: TGCGCCAGCAGCGAGCCAGGATCCCCACCCCAGTACTTC
D: TRBD1; J: TRBJ1-1; size: NA; V: TRBV5-1; CDR3: CASSQQGTEAFF; DNA: TGCGCCAGCAGCCAACAGGGGACTGAAGCTTTCTTT
D: TRBD1; J: TRBJ2-7; size: NA; V: TRBV19; CDR3: CARLTKLRQGIPSEQYF; DNA: TGTGCCAGACTCACGAAACTCCGACAGGGGATCCCCTCCGAGCAGTACTTC
D: NA; J: TRBJ1-1; size: NA; V: TRBV5-1; CDR3: CASSLAVLRFGTEAFF; DNA: TGCGCCAGCAGTTTAGCGGTCCTTCGGTTTGGCACTGAAGCTTTCTTT
D: NA; J: TRBJ1-2; size: NA; V: TRBV15; CDR3: CATSEMRSENYGYTF; DNA: TGTGCCACCAGCGAAATGAGATCCGAGAACTATGGCTACACCTTC
D: TRBD1; J: TRBJ1-1; size: few; V: TRBV10-3; CDR3: CAIGETGAMSFF; DNA: TGTGCCATTGGAGAGACAGGGGCGATGTCTTTCTTT
D: NA; J: TRBJ2-1; size: few; V: TRBV6-1; CDR3: CASSERRASINEQFF; DNA: TGTGCCAGCAGTGAACGACGGGCTTCCATCAATGAGCAGTTCTTC
D: TRBD2; J: TRBJ2-1; size: NA; V: TRBV2; CDR3: CASSEGPSGSYEQFF; DNA: TGTGCCAGCAGTGAAGGGCCTAGCGGGAGTTATGAGCAGTTCTTC
D: NA; J: TRBJ2-4; size: NA; V: TRBV11-1; CDR3: CASSWGTGNIQYF; DNA: TGTGCCAGCAGCTGGGGGACTGGGAACATTCAGTACTTC
D: TRBD2; J: TRBJ2-7; size: NA; V: TRBV9; CDR3: CASSVVPSGYYEQYF; DNA: TGTGCCAGCAGCGTAGTGCCTAGCGGGTATTACGAGCAGTACTTC
D: TRBD2; J: TRBJ2-3; size: NA; V: TRBV28; CDR3: CASSPFGRGTDTQYF; DNA: TGTGCCAGCAGCCCCTTCGGGCGGGGGACAGATACGCAGTATTTT
D: NA; J: TRBJ2-2; size: few; V: TRBV11-3; CDR3: CASSLSPPAGSATGELFF; DNA: TGTGCCAGCAGCTTATCCCCTCCTGCGGGGTCCGCCACCGGGGAGCTGTTTTTT
D: NA; J: TRBJ1-3; size: NA; V: TRBV5-1; CDR3: CASSPQGQGVAGNTIYF; DNA: TGCGCCAGCAGCCCACAGGGTCAGGGAGTAGCTGGAAACACCATATATTTT
D: NA; J: TRBJ1-5; size: once; V: TRBV30; CDR3: CAWSVGPGNQPQHF; DNA: TGTGCCTGGAGTGTGGGCCCGGGCAATCAGCCCCAGCATTTT
D: TRBD1; J: TRBJ1-2; size: NA; V: TRBV5-4; CDR3: CASSFQGGLDYGYTF; DNA: TGTGCCAGCAGCTTCCAGGGGGGTTTGGACTATGGCTACACCTTC
D: NA; J: TRBJ2-7; size: NA; V: TRBV4-1; CDR3: CASSPLRARGYYEQYF; DNA: TGCGCCAGCAGCCCACTCCGGGCGCGGGGATACTACGAGCAGTACTTC
D: TRBD2; J: TRBJ2-1; size: NA; V: TRBV11-2; CDR3: CASSSLRWAGVDEQFF; DNA: TGTGCCAGCAGCTCTCTAAGATGGGCGGGAGTGGATGAGCAGTTCTTC
D: NA; J: TRBJ2-3; size: NA; V: TRBV5-1; CDR3: CASSLFGASTDTQYF; DNA: TGCGCCAGCAGCTTGTTTGGGGCAAGCACAGATACGCAGTATTTT
D: TRBD1; J: TRBJ1-3; size: NA; V: TRBV11-3; CDR3: CASSPGQGVQSSGNTIYF; DNA: TGTGCCAGCAGCCCGGGACAGGGGGTACAGAGTTCTGGAAACACCATATATTTT
D: NA; J: TRBJ1-3; size: NA; V: TRBV19; CDR3: CASSRTAGNTIYF; DNA: TGTGCCAGTAGTAGGACAGCAGGAAACACCATATATTTT
D: TRBD1; J: TRBJ1-2; size: NA; V: TRBV28; CDR3: CASSPGTGDYGYTF; DNA: TGTGCCAGCAGTCCCGGGACAGGTGACTATGGCTACACCTTC
D: TRBD1; J: TRBJ1-2; size: once; V: TRBV6-1; CDR3: CASSEAGTDYGYTF; DNA: TGTGCCAGCAGTGAAGCCGGGACAGACTATGGCTACACCTTC